The 9 T cell receptor beta chains given below trace back to one sample, sequenced in a study of T cell responses to AZD1222 COVID-19 vaccine (dated by TCRdb to the early 2020s). Library method: the immunoSEQ multiplex PCR assay. TCRdb took this table from immuneACCESS and kept in-frame rearrangements with V and J called. Such tables lack part of the clones; where checked against another copy, unresolved V genes explain under half of the gap, and the rest is unexplained. This sample is represented by fewer than 70,000 clones; 70% to 80% of them were singletons. Clones ranked in the top ten supply roughly 3.5% of the sample. The time point label for this specimen denotes: about 28 days (+/-7) after the second vaccine dose. Material: peripheral blood, obtained 28 days after the second AZD1222 dose. The receptor source for this set is an adult who received the AZD1222 COVID-19 vaccine.

The rearrangement uses TRBV5-1 and TRBJ2-2; TRBD1 agrees at 10 bases. CDR1 is SGHRS and CDR2 is YFSETQ in the germline V gene. V trimming: 4 bases; J trimming: 7 bases; junction bases outside the gene matches: 4. CDR3 size: 14 residues. The CDR3 here is CASSHGTGDGELFF. CDR3 nucleotide sequence: TGCGCCAGCAGCCACGGGACAGGGGACGGGGAGCTGTTTTTT.

The chain combines TRBV2 with TRBJ2-7; no clear D gene. V was cut by 9 bases and J by 2 bases, with 17 bases left in between. CDR3 length equals 14 residues. The germline CDR1 and CDR2 sequences are SNHLY and FYNNEI. The CDR3 here is CARHEPGSPYEQYF. The CDR3 nucleotides are TGTGCCAGGCACGAGCCCGGATCCCCCTACGAGCAGTACTTC. The variable domain in full, completed from reference TRBV2 and TRBJ2-7, reads EPEVTQTPSHQVTQMGQEVILRCVPISNHLYFYWYRQILGQKVEFLVSFYNNEISEKSEIFDDQFSVERPDGSNFTLKIRSTKLEDSAMYFCARHEPGSPYEQYFGPGTRLTVT.

The chain employs TRBV28 and TRBJ1-1; no reliable D call. Germline lookup yields CDR1 MDHEN and CDR2 SYDVKM. There are 13 residues in the CDR3. Trimming pared 6 bases from V and 4 bases from J, leaving 12 bases between. CDR3 in DNA: TGTGCCAGCAGCACTAGGGAGGGCACTGAAGCTTTCTTT. Protein product: CASSTREGTEAFF.

The chain has TRBV28 and TRBJ1-3; the D gene is possibly TRBD1 (5 bases). The CDR3 contains 14 residues. V was clipped by 7 bases and J by 2 bases, with 12 bases between them. Germline-derived CDR1 and CDR2 are MDHEN and SYDVKM. CDR3: CASTTGGAGNTIYF. In DNA form, the CDR3 reads TGTGCCAGCACCACTGGGGGGGCTGGAAACACCATATATTTT.

V and J are TRBV19 and TRBJ1-2; a weak D match, TRBD1 (6 bases). The germline V gene has CDR1 LNHDA and CDR2 SQIVND (reference sequence). Between the trimmed V and J ends, which lost 7 bases and 4 bases, there was a span of 22 bases. This CDR3 has 16 residues. Here the CDR3 reads CASTSTPQGLGYGYTF. CDR3 nucleotides: TGTGCCAGTACCAGTACCCCGCAGGGGCTAGGCTATGGCTACACCTTC.

This clone was seen only a few times. The chain combines TRBV28 with TRBJ1-5; D call uncertain. This CDR3 is 15 amino acids long. Germline V CDR1 and CDR2: MDHEN, SYDVKM. V lost 1 base, J lost 1 base, and 8 bases lay in between. Written as DNA, the CDR3 is TGTGCCAGCAGTTTATCTACTGGGAGCAATCAGCCCCAGCATTTT. It yields the protein CASSLSTGSNQPQHF.

The chain recombines TRBV7-9 with TRBJ1-1; 9 bases align to TRBD1. The trim removed 6 bases at V and 4 bases at J, leaving 6 bases unmatched. Looked up from germline, CDR1 is SEHNR and CDR2 is FQNEAQ (reference sequence). This CDR3 has 14 amino acids. CDR3 sequence reads: CASSLTGGRTEAFF. DNA of the CDR3: TGTGCCAGCAGTCTCACAGGGGGCCGCACTGAAGCTTTCTTT. Full variable domain (remainder filled in from reference TRBV7-9 and TRBJ1-1): DTGVSQNPRHKITKRGQNVTFRCDPISEHNRLYWYRQTLGQGPEFLTYFQNEAQLEKSRLLSDRFSAERPKGSFSTLEIQRTEQGDSAMYLCASSLTGGRTEAFFGQGTRLTVV.

This chain joins TRBV5-5 and TRBJ2-7, with 8 bases matching TRBD1. Unmatched junction bases numbered 11, after V lost 4 bases and J lost 5 bases. The germline V gene has CDR1 SGHKS and CDR2 YYEKEE (reference sequence). CDR3 length: 15 residues. CDR3 in DNA: TGTGCCAGCAGCCCTGCGACAGGGGTAATAAACGAGCAGTACTTC. It encodes CASSPATGVINEQYF.

This rearrangement joins TRBV28 to TRBJ2-1, with TRBD2 matching 8 bases. The CDR3 extends over 16 amino acids. The V gene end was trimmed by 2 bases and the J gene end by 7 bases; junction bases not matched to a gene: 10. Germline CDR1 MDHEN, CDR2 SYDVKM. The CDR3 sequence: CASSLSSGVRRNEQFF. The CDR3 DNA reads TGTGCCAGCAGTTTAAGTAGCGGGGTCCGGAGGAATGAGCAGTTCTTC. The complete variable domain, with remaining parts taken from reference TRBV28 and TRBJ2-1, reads DVKVTQSSRYLVKRTGEKVFLECVQDMDHENMFWYRQDPGLGLRLIYFSYDVKMKEKGDIPEGYSVSREKKERFSLILESASTNQTSMYLCASSLSSGVRRNEQFFGPGTRLTVL.